Detailed here is one TCR beta chain. cDNA molecules carried unique molecular identifiers, and template switching added a universal primer site. TCRdb analysed the 5' RACE reads with MiXCR anew, one entry per CDR3 protein. Among 250,000 or so distinct CDR3 sequences, approximately 8.3% were seen once, and the ten largest hold roughly 3.1%. The entry originates in a study of identical twins. V was pared by 6 bases and J by 1 base, with 5 bases of the junction left unmatched. CDR3 length equals 15 residues. This sample also appeared in a second study, on yellow fever vaccine responses in identical twins.

The sample taken for sequencing was CD8+ T cells sorted from blood. This clonotype was obtained from a woman aged 18-29 years in good health. The chain links TRBV12-3 or TRBV12-4 to TRBJ2-4; the match to TRBD2 covers 8 bases. The CDR3 sequence: CASSPTGGAKNIQYF. The CDR3, as DNA: TGTGCCAGCAGCCCCACGGGGGGGGCCAAAAACATTCAGTACTTC.